Below, 15 T cell receptor beta chains from the same sample are listed, as sequenced in a study of T cell changes during pregnancy in multiple sclerosis. Sequencing used immunoSEQ multiplex PCR; TCRdb keeps in-frame clones, though not all of them. The sample has about 41,000 clones, 90% seen once. Source: CD8+ T cells from peripheral blood mononuclear cells, taken in the third trimester of pregnancy. The receptors come from a female donor with multiple sclerosis, enrolled in a pregnancy study.

The V gene is TRBV11-2, the J gene TRBJ1-1, with 7 bases fitting TRBD1. The CDR3 totals 14 residues. J lost 0 bases, V lost 6 bases, and 4 bases had no gene match. Germline CDR1 and CDR2: SGHAT and FQNNGV. CDR3 sequence reads: CASSLGTVNTEAFF. CDR3 nucleotide sequence: TGTGCCAGCAGTCTCGGGACAGTGAACACTGAAGCTTTCTTT.

This sequence joins TRBV2 and TRBJ2-7; D unclear. CDR3 length equals 15 residues. Deletions cut 0 bases from V and 0 bases from J, with 9 bases between. From germline, CDR1 is SNHLY and CDR2 FYNNEI. The chain's CDR3 is CASSEARQLSYEQYF. CDR3 coding DNA: TGTGCCAGCAGTGAAGCAAGACAACTCTCCTACGAGCAGTACTTC.

This rearrangement joins TRBV27 to TRBJ2-5; 15 positions match TRBD2. Germline V gene data show CDR1 as MNHEY and CDR2 as SMNVEV (reference sequence). This CDR3 spans 18 amino acids. V lost 4 bases and J lost 2; bases outside the gene matches: 8. CDR3 DNA sequence: TGTGCCAGCAGTTCTGGACTAGCGGGAGGGCCTGGGCAAGAGACCCAGTACTTC. Its protein product is CASSSGLAGGPGQETQYF.

In this sample, this clone turned up once. The chain carries TRBV15 and TRBJ2-7; 8 bases agree with TRBD1. The ends lost 6 bases at V and 1 base at J; junction bases unmatched: 5. From germline, CDR1 is LNHNV and CDR2 YYDKDF (reference sequence). This CDR3 is built from 14 residues. The CDR3 sequence: CATSDRGLSYEQYF. CDR3 bases: TGTGCCACCAGTGACAGGGGCCTATCCTACGAGCAGTACTTC. The entire variable domain, with the rest obtained from reference TRBV15 and TRBJ2-7, is as follows: DAMVIQNPRYQVTQFGKPVTLSCSQTLNHNVMYWYQQKSSQAPKLLFHYYDKDFNNEADTPDNFQSRRPNTSFCFLDIRSPGLGDTAMYLCATSDRGLSYEQYFGPGTRLTVT.

J is TRBJ2-7 and V is TRBV6-6; the match to TRBD1 covers 9 bases. In germline, CDR1 is MNHNY, CDR2 SVGAGI (reference sequence). CDR3 size: 15 residues. The V and J ends lost 2 bases and 3 bases, in that order; junction bases with no gene match: 5. CDR3 nucleotides: TGTGCCAGCAGTTACCCGACAGGGGGAATCTACGAGCAGTACTTC. Translated: CASSYPTGGIYEQYF.

V is TRBV7-9 and J is TRBJ2-7; 8 bases are shared with TRBD1. The CDR3 contains 13 residues. Per germline, CDR1 SEHNR and CDR2 FQNEAQ (reference sequence). V dropped 4 bases and J dropped 3; count of bases not matched to a gene: 2. This chain's CDR3 is CASSWGQDYEQYF. CDR3 DNA sequence: TGTGCCAGCAGCTGGGGACAGGACTACGAGCAGTACTTC.

The V and J genes are TRBV28 and TRBJ1-3; maybe TRBD1 (5 bases). V was cut by 5 bases and J by 8 bases, with 31 bases left in between. Germline CDR1 reads MDHEN; CDR2 reads SYDVKM. This CDR3 is built from 19 residues. CDR3 in DNA: TGTGCCAGCAGTAACCGGGACTCGAGGCCTATCCAACCCATTGACACCATATATTTT. Its translation: CASSNRDSRPIQPIDTIYF. The full variable domain, its missing parts supplied by reference TRBV28 and TRBJ1-3, is DVKVTQSSRYLVKRTGEKVFLECVQDMDHENMFWYRQDPGLGLRLIYFSYDVKMKEKGDIPEGYSVSREKKERFSLILESASTNQTSMYLCASSNRDSRPIQPIDTIYFGEGSWLTVV.

The V gene is TRBV29-1, the J gene TRBJ2-5; D is perhaps TRBD1 (6 bases). V gave up 6 bases and J gave up 1 base, with 21 bases separating them. CDR1 and CDR2 (germline): SQVTM, ANQGSEA. The CDR3 is 16 residues long. Here the CDR3 DNA reads TGCAGCGTCGAAACCCCGGGACATAAGTTCCAAGAGACCCAGTACTTC. Translated, it gives CSVETPGHKFQETQYF.

Remarks on this clone: Other DNA sequences from this sample encode an identical CDR3 as well. The CDR3 coding sequence is TGCGCCAGCAGCCAAGCTGACAGGGGGAACACTGAAGCTTTCTTT. Residues: CASSQADRGNTEAFF. The chain recombines TRBV4-3 with TRBJ1-1; TRBD1 matches 8 bases. With V trimmed by 1 base and J by 1 base, 2 bases remained unmatched. This CDR3 has 15 residues. CDR1 LGHNA and CDR2 YSLEER come from the germline V gene.

J is TRBJ2-2 and V is TRBV7-9, with D perhaps TRBD1 (6 bases). CDR1 and CDR2 from the germline V gene are SEHNR and FQNEAQ (reference sequence). V lost 5 bases, J lost 6 bases, and 28 bases lay in between. This CDR3 comprises 19 residues. CDR3 DNA: TGTGCCAGCAGCACACGATCTTCCGTGAACAGGGAAACGCCCGGGGAGCTGTTTTTT. Protein sequence: CASSTRSSVNRETPGELFF.

This chain links TRBV7-3 with TRBJ1-2, with D unresolved. Trimming removed 0 bases at V and 4 bases at J, with 15 bases between. The CDR3 is 16 amino acids. Germline lookup yields CDR1 SGHTA and CDR2 FQGTGA. This CDR3 is CASSLTISAVSYGYTF. CDR3 coding DNA: TGTGCCAGCAGCTTAACGATCAGCGCGGTAAGCTATGGCTACACCTTC.

The chain combines TRBV5-5 with TRBJ1-4; D is ambiguous. This CDR3 is built from 13 residues. The germline V and J ends were trimmed by 2 bases and 7 bases, with 9 bases remaining between them. CDR1 and CDR2 (germline): SGHKS, YYEKEE (reference sequence). The CDR3 DNA reads TGTGCCAGCAGCTTTTTAGTGCGTGAAAAACTGTTTTTT. Its protein product is CASSFLVREKLFF.

This chain links TRBV15 with TRBJ2-7, with TRBD1 matching over 8 bases. The CDR3 is made up of 16 amino acids. After removal of 0 bases from V and 4 bases from J, the junction contained 8 bases not matched to a gene. Germline assignment: CDR1 LNHNV and CDR2 YYDKDF (reference sequence). CDR3 amino acids: CATSRDLAGGLYEQYF. In DNA form, the CDR3 reads TGTGCCACCAGCAGAGACCTGGCAGGGGGCTTGTACGAGCAGTACTTC.

CDR3 sequence reads: CASSGQPYNSPLHF. DNA for the CDR3: TGTGCCAGCAGCGGACAACCATATAATTCACCCCTCCACTTT. The chain employs TRBV9 and TRBJ1-6; D unresolved. The germline gives CDR1 SGDLS, CDR2 YYNGEE. The CDR3 is made up of 14 amino acids. V dropped 3 bases and J dropped 4 bases, with 8 bases sitting between them.

The chain employs TRBV4-3 and TRBJ1-1, with a weak D call TRBD1 (5 bases). This CDR3 has 14 amino acids. In germline, CDR1 is LGHNA, CDR2 YSLEER. V was clipped by 0 bases and J by 3 bases, with 8 bases between them. For the CDR3, the DNA is TGCGCCAGCAGCCAAGAGGGGGGGTACACTGAAGCTTTCTTT. Its translation is CASSQEGGYTEAFF.